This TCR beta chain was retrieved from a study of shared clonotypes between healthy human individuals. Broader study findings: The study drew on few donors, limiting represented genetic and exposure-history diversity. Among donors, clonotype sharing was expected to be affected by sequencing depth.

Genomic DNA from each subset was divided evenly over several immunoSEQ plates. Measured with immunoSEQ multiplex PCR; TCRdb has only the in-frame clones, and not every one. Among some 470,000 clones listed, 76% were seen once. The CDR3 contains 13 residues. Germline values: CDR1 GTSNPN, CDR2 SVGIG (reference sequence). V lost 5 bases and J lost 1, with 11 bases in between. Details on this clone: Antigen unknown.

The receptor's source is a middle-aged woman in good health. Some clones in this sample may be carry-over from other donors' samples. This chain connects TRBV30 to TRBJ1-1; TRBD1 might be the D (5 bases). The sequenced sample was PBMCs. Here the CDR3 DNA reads TGTGCCTGGTCCTGGGACGGGAACACTGAAGCTTTCTTT. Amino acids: CAWSWDGNTEAFF.